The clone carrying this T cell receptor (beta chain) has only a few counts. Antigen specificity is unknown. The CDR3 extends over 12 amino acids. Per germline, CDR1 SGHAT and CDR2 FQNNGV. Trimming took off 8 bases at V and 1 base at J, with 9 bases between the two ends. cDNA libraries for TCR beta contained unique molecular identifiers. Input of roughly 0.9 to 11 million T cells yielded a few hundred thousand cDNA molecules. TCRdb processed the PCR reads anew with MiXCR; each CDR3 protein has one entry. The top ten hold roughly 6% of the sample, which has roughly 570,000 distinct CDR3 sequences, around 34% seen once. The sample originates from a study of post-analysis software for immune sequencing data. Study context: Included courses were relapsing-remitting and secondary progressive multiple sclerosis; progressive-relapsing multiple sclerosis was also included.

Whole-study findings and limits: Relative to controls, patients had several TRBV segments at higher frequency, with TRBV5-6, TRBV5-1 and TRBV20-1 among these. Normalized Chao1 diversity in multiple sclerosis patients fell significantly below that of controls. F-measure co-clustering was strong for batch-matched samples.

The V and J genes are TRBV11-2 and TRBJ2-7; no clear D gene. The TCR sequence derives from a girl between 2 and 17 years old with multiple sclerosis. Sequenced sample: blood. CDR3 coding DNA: TGTGCCAGCGGTGGGGTTTCCTACGAGCAGTACTTC. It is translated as CASGGVSYEQYF.